These 30 T cell receptor beta chains were sequenced from one sample in a study of blood T cell repertoires in COVID-19 (dated by TCRdb to about 2020). The library was prepared using the immunoSEQ multiplex PCR assay. TCRdb took this table from immuneACCESS and kept in-frame rearrangements with V and J called. Such tables lack part of the clones; where checked against another copy, unresolved V genes explain under half of the gap, and the rest is unexplained. The table for this sample lists about 280,000 clones; approximately 86% of them were counted only once. The biggest ten clones account for around 2.1% of the sample. The sequenced material came from peripheral blood. These receptors originate from a woman in her twenties or thirties who had recovered from COVID-19.

J is TRBJ2-2 and V is TRBV15; 8 bases are shared with TRBD1. This CDR3 contains 17 residues. CDR1 is LNHNV and CDR2 is YYDKDF in the germline V gene (reference sequence). J was trimmed by 1 base and V by 5 bases; bases with no gene match: 9. DNA for the CDR3: TGTGCCACCAGCGTTCGTTCCGGACAGGGGAACACCGGGGAGCTGTTTTTT. Its translation is CATSVRSGQGNTGELFF.

The chain carries TRBV5-4 and TRBJ2-1, with 8 bases matching TRBD2. This CDR3 has 13 residues. Germline-derived CDR1 and CDR2 are SGHNT and YYREEE (reference sequence). V shed 1 base and J 8 bases; nucleotides not matched to a gene: 2. The CDR3 bases are TGTGCCAGCAGCTTGCGGGGGGGCGATGAGCAGTTCTTC. It yields the protein CASSLRGGDEQFF.

V is TRBV7-9 and J is TRBJ2-1; 10 bases map to TRBD2. Trimming removed 5 bases from V and 5 bases from J; junction bases left unmatched: 6. Germline lookup yields CDR1 SEHNR and CDR2 FQNEAQ (reference sequence). The CDR3 spans 15 residues. CDR3 residues: CASSMSGRAHNEQFF. For the CDR3, the DNA is TGTGCCAGCAGCATGAGCGGGAGGGCCCACAATGAGCAGTTCTTC. The full variable domain, rest sourced from reference TRBV7-9 and TRBJ2-1, is DTGVSQNPRHKITKRGQNVTFRCDPISEHNRLYWYRQTLGQGPEFLTYFQNEAQLEKSRLLSDRFSAERPKGSFSTLEIQRTEQGDSAMYLCASSMSGRAHNEQFFGPGTRLTVL.

The gene calls are TRBV5-5 and TRBJ2-3; a weak D match, TRBD1 (5 bases). V dropped 2 bases and J dropped 0 bases, with 10 bases sitting between them. The CDR3 totals 15 residues. Germline CDR1 and CDR2: SGHKS and YYEKEE (reference sequence). The CDR3 here is CASSFAGPSTDTQYF. In nucleotides, the CDR3 is TGTGCCAGCAGCTTCGCAGGGCCTAGCACAGATACGCAGTATTTT. Together with reference TRBV5-5 and TRBJ2-3, the CDR3 gives the full variable domain: DAGVTQSPTHLIKTRGQQVTLRCSPISGHKSVSWYQQVLGQGPQFIFQYYEKEERGRGNFPDRFSARQFPNYSSELNVNALLLGDSALYLCASSFAGPSTDTQYFGPGTRLTVL.

This clone was counted a single time. V gene TRBV30 combines with J gene TRBJ1-5; TRBD1 might be the D (6 bases). Germline loops: CDR1 GTSNPN, CDR2 SVGIG (reference sequence). The CDR3 contains 14 residues. V lost 5 bases and J lost 5, with 16 bases in between. The CDR3 coding sequence is TGTGCCTGGTCTATCACAAAGGGGGATCAGCCCCAGCATTTT. Translation gives CAWSITKGDQPQHF.

The V call is TRBV2, the J call TRBJ2-7; 9 positions agree with TRBD1. CDR3 length: 13 residues. CDR1 and CDR2 from the germline V gene are SNHLY and FYNNEI. V was pared by 7 bases and J by 4 bases, with 5 bases of the junction left unmatched. CDR3 bases: TGTGCCAGCACGGGGACAGGGAAATACGAGCAGTACTTC. It specifies CASTGTGKYEQYF.

V is TRBV9 and J is TRBJ2-1; unclear D gene. Per the germline V gene, CDR1 is SGDLS and CDR2 is YYNGEE. The CDR3 length is 14 residues. Between the trimmed V and J ends, which lost 0 bases and 8 bases, there was a span of 12 bases. The CDR3, as DNA: TGTGCCAGCAGCGTAGACCCACCGGTGGATGAGCAGTTCTTC. Its translation is CASSVDPPVDEQFF.

The chain recombines TRBV7-9 with TRBJ2-7, with TRBD1 identical over 9 bases. Germline CDR1 and CDR2: SEHNR and FQNEAQ (reference sequence). The CDR3 totals 14 residues. Germline trimming cut 3 bases from V and 6 bases from J; bases unmatched to any gene: 6. The CDR3 loop reads CASSFGTGLGEQYF. In DNA, the CDR3 is TGTGCCAGCAGCTTCGGGACAGGGCTCGGCGAGCAGTACTTC.

The V call is TRBV11-2, the J call TRBJ2-2, with D perhaps matching TRBD2 (6 bases). Trimming stripped 5 bases from V and 1 base from J, with 11 bases between. This CDR3 spans 15 amino acids. The germline CDR1 and CDR2 sequences are SGHAT and FQNNGV. Here the CDR3 reads CASSRDFLNTGELFF. CDR3 in DNA: TGTGCCAGCAGCCGGGACTTCTTGAACACCGGGGAGCTGTTTTTT.

The chain employs TRBV3-1 (or the pseudogene TRBV3-2) and TRBJ1-1; no reliable D call. With 3 bases removed from V and 4 bases from J, the gap between germline ends came to 12 bases. Germline V gives CDR1 LGHDT, CDR2 YNNKEL (reference sequence). The CDR3 loop spans 14 amino acids. CDR3 bases: TGTGCCAGCAGCCAGGAGGGTGGAAGCACTGAAGCTTTCTTT. Amino acids: CASSQEGGSTEAFF.

The V and J genes are TRBV28 and TRBJ2-3; 13 bases fit TRBD2. Germline V gives CDR1 MDHEN, CDR2 SYDVKM. The CDR3 extends over 16 amino acids. The V segment lost 3 bases and the J segment 3 bases; nucleotides outside the gene matches: 3. The CDR3 region has the DNA TGTGCCAGCAGTTTGGGACTAGCGGGGCTGACAGATACGCAGTATTTT. It yields the protein CASSLGLAGLTDTQYF.

This clone came up a few times. CDR3 sequence (DNA): TGTGCCAGCAGTGATACGGCGGCTGATGGCTACACCTTC. Its translation is CASSDTAADGYTF. The chain joins TRBV2 to TRBJ1-2, with unresolved D. Looked up from germline, CDR1 is SNHLY and CDR2 is FYNNEI. The CDR3 totals 13 residues. With 3 bases removed from V and 6 bases from J, the gap between germline ends came to 11 bases.

The chain is built from TRBV28 and TRBJ2-7, with 8 bases aligning to TRBD2. With V trimmed by 3 bases and J by 6 bases, 7 bases remained unmatched. The CDR3 loop spans 14 amino acids. Germline CDR1 MDHEN, CDR2 SYDVKM. CDR3 sequence: CASSFRLAGREQYF. The CDR3 DNA reads as TGTGCCAGCAGTTTCCGGCTAGCGGGTCGCGAGCAGTACTTC.

The chain has TRBV6-5 and TRBJ1-2; perhaps TRBD1 as D (6 bases). The CDR3 spans 15 residues. The germline V and J ends were trimmed by 0 bases and 2 bases, with 10 bases remaining between them. Germline V gene lookup returns CDR1 MNHEY and CDR2 SVGAGI. DNA for the CDR3: TGTGCCAGCAGTTACTCGATAACAGGGAACTATGGCTACACCTTC. It is translated as CASSYSITGNYGYTF.

J is TRBJ1-1 and V is TRBV7-9; 11 nucleotides match TRBD1. Germline V lookup: CDR1 SEHNR, CDR2 FQNEAQ (reference sequence). This CDR3 comprises 16 residues. Germline trimming cut 5 bases from V and 6 bases from J; bases unmatched to any gene: 11. The CDR3 protein is CASSQGQGAFFAEAFF. The DNA for the CDR3 is TGTGCCAGCAGCCAAGGACAGGGGGCATTTTTTGCTGAAGCTTTCTTT.

The rearrangement uses TRBV7-8 and TRBJ1-2; 7 bases are shared with TRBD1. This CDR3 is 14 amino acids long. With V trimmed by 5 bases and J by 7 bases, 10 bases remained unmatched. Germline values: CDR1 SGHVS, CDR2 FQNEAQ. CDR3 protein: CASSQPTGLRGYTF. The CDR3 coding sequence is TGTGCCAGCAGCCAACCGACAGGGCTTCGTGGCTACACCTTC.

J is TRBJ2-3 and V is TRBV3-1 (or the pseudogene TRBV3-2), with D tentatively TRBD2 (6 bases). Germline CDR1 reads LGHDT; CDR2 reads YNNKEL (reference sequence). CDR3 length: 15 amino acids. V was trimmed by 5 bases and J by 3 bases, leaving 15 bases between them. This CDR3 reads CASSVSGSLTDTQYF. The CDR3 DNA is TGTGCCAGCAGCGTGAGCGGGTCCCTAACAGATACGCAGTATTTT.

This chain links TRBV11-3 with TRBJ2-7, with 7 bases matching TRBD1. The germline V gene encodes CDR1 SGHNT and CDR2 YENEEA. V was pared by 1 base and J by 3 bases, with 0 bases of the junction left unmatched. There are 13 residues in the CDR3. The CDR3 DNA reads as TGTGCCAGCAGCTTAGGGACAGGCTACGAGCAGTACTTC. Protein: CASSLGTGYEQYF.

The gene calls are TRBV7-9 and TRBJ2-7; no clear D. V lost 1 base to trimming and J lost 6 bases, with 7 bases between them. In germline, CDR1 is SEHNR, CDR2 FQNEAQ (reference sequence). The CDR3 has 12 residues. The CDR3 reads CASSLDVGEQYF. The DNA of the CDR3 is TGTGCCAGCAGCTTAGACGTCGGCGAGCAGTACTTC.

The chain couples TRBV11-2 to TRBJ2-5, with 12 nucleotides matching TRBD1. Trimming cost V 6 bases and J 4 bases; bases outside gene matches: 9. The CDR3 is made up of 16 amino acids. Germline loops: CDR1 SGHAT, CDR2 FQNNGV. DNA for the CDR3: TGTGCCAGCAGGTCCCCGGGACAGGGGGCTTCAGAGACCCAGTACTTC. Translation: CASRSPGQGASETQYF.

The J gene is TRBJ1-3, the V gene TRBV3-1 (or the pseudogene TRBV3-2); 8 bases are shared with TRBD1. The CDR3 consists of 15 residues. Germline CDR1 reads LGHDT; CDR2 reads YNNKEL (reference sequence). V dropped 7 bases and J dropped 0; count of bases not matched to a gene: 5. Here the CDR3 reads CASTHRGSSGNTIYF. The DNA of the CDR3 is TGTGCCAGCACCCACAGGGGGAGCTCTGGAAACACCATATATTTT.

The gene calls are TRBV3-1 (or the pseudogene TRBV3-2) and TRBJ2-7; TRBD1 agrees at 9 bases. CDR1 LGHDT and CDR2 YNNKEL come from the germline V gene (reference sequence). The V gene end was trimmed by 0 bases and the J gene end by 5 bases; junction bases not matched to a gene: 8. The CDR3 has 16 residues. As DNA, the CDR3 is TGTGCCAGCAGCCAAGATCTACCACAGGGGGCAAACGAGCAGTACTTC. Amino acids: CASSQDLPQGANEQYF.

CDR3 amino acids: CASSPGTGSNQPQHF. CDR3 bases: TGTGCCAGCTCACCAGGGACAGGTAGCAATCAGCCCCAGCATTTT. This chain joins TRBV18 and TRBJ1-5; 8 bases are a match to TRBD1. The CDR3 totals 15 residues. From germline, CDR1 is KGHSH and CDR2 LQKENI. The V gene end was trimmed by 2 bases and the J gene end by 0 bases; junction bases not matched to a gene: 0. The variable domain in full, with the rest retrieved from reference TRBV18 and TRBJ1-5, is NAGVMQNPRHLVRRRGQEARLRCSPMKGHSHVYWYRQLPEEGLKFMVYLQKENIIDESGMPKERFSAEFPKEGPSILRIQQVVRGDSAAYFCASSPGTGSNQPQHFGDGTRLSIL.

CDR3 nucleotides: TGTGCCAGCTCAAGGGACAGGGACCACGAGCAGTACTTC. It encodes CASSRDRDHEQYF. This chain uses TRBV6-5 with TRBJ2-7; 9 bases agree with TRBD1. This CDR3 comprises 13 residues. J lost 5 bases, V lost 8 bases, and 7 bases had no gene match. From germline, CDR1 is MNHEY and CDR2 SVGAGI.

The rearrangement joins TRBV7-2 to TRBJ2-2; possible D gene TRBD2, 6 bases. This CDR3 has 14 amino acids. Germline-derived CDR1 and CDR2 are SGHTA and FQGNSA. Trimming removed 5 bases at V and 1 base at J, with 8 bases between. The CDR3 nucleotides read TGTGCCAGCAGCCGGGGGTGGAACACCGGGGAGCTGTTTTTT. Translation: CASSRGWNTGELFF.

This sequence joins TRBV30 and TRBJ1-2, with 8 bases matching TRBD1. This CDR3 has 12 residues. Trimming cost V 7 bases and J 6 bases; bases outside gene matches: 7. CDR1 and CDR2 (germline): GTSNPN, SVGIG (reference sequence). For the CDR3, the DNA is TGTGCCTCCTCAGGGGGCTTGAATGGCTACACCTTC. Translated, it gives CASSGGLNGYTF.

This chain links TRBV15 with TRBJ2-1, with D perhaps TRBD1 (6 bases). There are 15 residues in the CDR3. CDR1 is LNHNV, CDR2 YYDKDF, per germline (reference sequence). Trimming left V 0 bases short and J 4 bases short, with 10 bases between. The CDR3 sequence: CATSRDLTGYNEQFF. The CDR3 region has the DNA TGTGCCACCAGCAGAGATCTGACAGGATACAATGAGCAGTTCTTC. The full variable domain, rest sourced from reference TRBV15 and TRBJ2-1, is DAMVIQNPRYQVTQFGKPVTLSCSQTLNHNVMYWYQQKSSQAPKLLFHYYDKDFNNEADTPDNFQSRRPNTSFCFLDIRSPGLGDTAMYLCATSRDLTGYNEQFFGPGTRLTVL.

The rearrangement links TRBV28 to TRBJ1-5; TRBD1 might be the D (5 bases). Deletions cut 5 bases from V and 7 bases from J, with 21 bases between. The CDR3 length is 16 residues. Germline V gene data show CDR1 as MDHEN and CDR2 as SYDVKM. The CDR3 is CASSISAGGWAQPQHF. The CDR3 DNA is TGTGCCAGCAGTATCTCTGCCGGGGGGTGGGCGCAGCCCCAGCATTTT.

This chain uses TRBV19 with TRBJ1-2; no clear D. Germline CDR1 and CDR2: LNHDA and SQIVND (reference sequence). CDR3 size: 14 residues. V was cut by 4 bases and J by 8 bases, with 17 bases left in between. The CDR3 coding sequence is TGTGCCAGTAGTAGTGACTACATCCCGGAGGGCTACACCTTC. This codes for CASSSDYIPEGYTF.

This clone was seen a single time. The chain joins TRBV6-6 to TRBJ1-1; TRBD1 aligns across 9 bases. Trimming took 7 bases from V and 4 from J; bases not matched to a gene: 7. This CDR3 is 14 amino acids long. CDR1 and CDR2 (germline): MNHNY, SVGAGI (reference sequence). The CDR3 protein is CASNWDRAGTEAFF. The DNA for the CDR3 is TGTGCCAGCAACTGGGACAGGGCGGGCACTGAAGCTTTCTTT.